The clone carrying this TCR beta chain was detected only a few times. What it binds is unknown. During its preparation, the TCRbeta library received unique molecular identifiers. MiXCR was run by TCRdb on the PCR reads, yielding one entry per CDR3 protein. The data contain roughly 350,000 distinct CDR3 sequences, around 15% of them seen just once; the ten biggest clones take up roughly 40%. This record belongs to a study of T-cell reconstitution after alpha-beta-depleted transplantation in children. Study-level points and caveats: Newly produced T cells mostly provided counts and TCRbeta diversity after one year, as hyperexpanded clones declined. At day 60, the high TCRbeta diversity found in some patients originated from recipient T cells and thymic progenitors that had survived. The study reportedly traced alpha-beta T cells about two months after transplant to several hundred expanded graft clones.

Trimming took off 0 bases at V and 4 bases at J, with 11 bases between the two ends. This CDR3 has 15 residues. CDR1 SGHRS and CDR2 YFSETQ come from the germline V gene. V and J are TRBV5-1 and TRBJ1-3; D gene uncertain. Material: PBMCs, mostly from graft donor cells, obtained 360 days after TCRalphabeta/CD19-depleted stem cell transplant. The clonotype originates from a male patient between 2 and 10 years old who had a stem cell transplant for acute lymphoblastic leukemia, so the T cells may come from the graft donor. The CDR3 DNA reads TGCGCCAGCAGCTTGGTTCCTCCTATGGGAAACACCATATATTTT. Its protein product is CASSLVPPMGNTIYF.